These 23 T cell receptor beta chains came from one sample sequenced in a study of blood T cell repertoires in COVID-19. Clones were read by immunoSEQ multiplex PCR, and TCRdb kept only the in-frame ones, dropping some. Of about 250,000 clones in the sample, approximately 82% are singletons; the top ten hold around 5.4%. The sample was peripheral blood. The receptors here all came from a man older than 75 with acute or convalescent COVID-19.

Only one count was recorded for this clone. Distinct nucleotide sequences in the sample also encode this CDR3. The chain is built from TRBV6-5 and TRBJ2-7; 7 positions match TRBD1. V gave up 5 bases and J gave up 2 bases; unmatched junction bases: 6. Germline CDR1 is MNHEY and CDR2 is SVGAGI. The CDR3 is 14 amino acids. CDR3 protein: CASSRQGVTYEQYF. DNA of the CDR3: TGTGCCAGCAGTCGACAGGGAGTTACCTACGAGCAGTACTTC.

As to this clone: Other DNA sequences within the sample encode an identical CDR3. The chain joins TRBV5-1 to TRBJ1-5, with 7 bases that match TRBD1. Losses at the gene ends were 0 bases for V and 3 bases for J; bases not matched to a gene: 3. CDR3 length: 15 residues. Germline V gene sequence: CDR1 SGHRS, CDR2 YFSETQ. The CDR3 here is CASSLGQGNNQPQHF. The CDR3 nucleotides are TGCGCCAGCAGCTTGGGACAGGGCAACAATCAGCCCCAGCATTTT.

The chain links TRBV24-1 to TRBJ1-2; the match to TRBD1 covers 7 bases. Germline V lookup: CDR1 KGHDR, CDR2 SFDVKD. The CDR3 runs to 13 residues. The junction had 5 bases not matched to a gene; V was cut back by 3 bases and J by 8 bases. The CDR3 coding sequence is TGTGCCACCAGTGATCTGACAGGGAACGGCTACACCTTC. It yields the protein CATSDLTGNGYTF.

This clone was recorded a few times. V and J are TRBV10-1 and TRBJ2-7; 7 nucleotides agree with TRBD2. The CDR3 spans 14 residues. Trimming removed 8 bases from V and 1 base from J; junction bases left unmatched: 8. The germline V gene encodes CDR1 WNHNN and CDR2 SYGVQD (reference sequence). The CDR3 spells CASAGLRGSYEQYF. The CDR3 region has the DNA TGCGCCAGCGCGGGACTAAGAGGGTCCTACGAGCAGTACTTC.

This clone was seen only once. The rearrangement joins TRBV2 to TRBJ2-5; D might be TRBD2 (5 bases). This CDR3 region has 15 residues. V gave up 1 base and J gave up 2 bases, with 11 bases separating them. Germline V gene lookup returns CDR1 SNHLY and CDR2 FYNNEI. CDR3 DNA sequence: TGTGCCAGCAGTGAAGGTCCACTAGAACAAGAGACCCAGTACTTC. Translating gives CASSEGPLEQETQYF.

CDR3 sequence (DNA): TGTGCCAGCAGCTTGGTTTTAGGGACAGGGAACACCGGGGAGCTGTTTTTT. Translated: CASSLVLGTGNTGELFF. The chain links TRBV5-4 to TRBJ2-2; 8 positions match TRBD1. This CDR3 is built from 17 residues. The V gene's germline CDR1 is SGHNT and CDR2 YYREEE (reference sequence). V shed 0 bases and J 1 base; nucleotides not matched to a gene: 5.

CDR3 in amino acids: CASSLFRTVSNTEAFF. CDR3 in DNA: TGTGCCAGCTCATTATTCCGGACAGTTTCGAACACTGAAGCTTTCTTT. The chain recombines TRBV18 with TRBJ1-1, with D tentatively TRBD1 (6 bases). Per the germline V gene, CDR1 is KGHSH and CDR2 is LQKENI. V was clipped by 5 bases and J by 1 base, with 17 bases between them. The CDR3 has 16 amino acids.

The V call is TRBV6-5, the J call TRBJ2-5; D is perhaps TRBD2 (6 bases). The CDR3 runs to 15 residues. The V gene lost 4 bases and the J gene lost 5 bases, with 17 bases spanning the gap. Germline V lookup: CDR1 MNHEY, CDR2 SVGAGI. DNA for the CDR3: TGTGCCAGCAGTTTCCCCGGGACTGCCCGGGAGACCCAGTACTTC. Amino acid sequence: CASSFPGTARETQYF.

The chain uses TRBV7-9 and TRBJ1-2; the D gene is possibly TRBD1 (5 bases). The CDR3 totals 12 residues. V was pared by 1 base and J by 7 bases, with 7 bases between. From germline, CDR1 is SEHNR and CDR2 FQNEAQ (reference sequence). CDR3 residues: CASSLGQGGYTF. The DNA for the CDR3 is TGTGCCAGCAGCTTAGGGCAGGGTGGCTACACCTTC.

CDR3 coding DNA: TGCGCCAGCAGCCAAGGGGGGCGGCTCTCGACCAACGAGGGCCTCCACTTT. This encodes CASSQGGRLSTNEGLHF. The genes are TRBV4-1 and TRBJ1-6; possibly TRBD1 for D (6 bases). The CDR3 extends over 17 amino acids. The V end lost 1 base, the J end lost 15 bases, and 25 bases lay between the germline ends. Germline V gene lookup returns CDR1 MGHRA and CDR2 YSYEKL.

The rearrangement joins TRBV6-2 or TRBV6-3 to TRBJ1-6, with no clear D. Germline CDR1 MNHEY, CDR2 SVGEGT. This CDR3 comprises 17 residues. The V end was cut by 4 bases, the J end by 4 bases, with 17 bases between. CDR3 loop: CASSLSPGTGYNSPLHF. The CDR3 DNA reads TGTGCCAGCAGTTTGTCCCCGGGAACGGGATATAATTCACCCCTCCACTTT.

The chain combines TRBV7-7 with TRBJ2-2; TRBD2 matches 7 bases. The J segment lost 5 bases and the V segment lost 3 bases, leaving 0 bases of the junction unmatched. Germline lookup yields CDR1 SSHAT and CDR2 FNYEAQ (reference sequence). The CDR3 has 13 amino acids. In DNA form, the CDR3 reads TGTGCCAGCAGCTTGGGAGGGACCGGGGAGCTGTTTTTT. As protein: CASSLGGTGELFF.

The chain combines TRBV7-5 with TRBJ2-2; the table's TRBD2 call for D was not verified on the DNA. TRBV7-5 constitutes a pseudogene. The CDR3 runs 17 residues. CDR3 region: CVRSPRALARNTGELFF. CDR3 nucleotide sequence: TGTGTCAGAAGCCCACGGGCGCTAGCGAGGAACACCGGGGAGCTGTTTTTT.

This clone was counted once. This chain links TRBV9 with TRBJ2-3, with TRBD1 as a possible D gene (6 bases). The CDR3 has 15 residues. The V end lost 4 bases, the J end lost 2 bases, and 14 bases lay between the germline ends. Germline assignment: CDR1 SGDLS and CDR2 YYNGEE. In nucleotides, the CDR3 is TGTGCCAGCAGCCCCAGACAGGTCCCCACAGATACGCAGTATTTT. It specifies CASSPRQVPTDTQYF.

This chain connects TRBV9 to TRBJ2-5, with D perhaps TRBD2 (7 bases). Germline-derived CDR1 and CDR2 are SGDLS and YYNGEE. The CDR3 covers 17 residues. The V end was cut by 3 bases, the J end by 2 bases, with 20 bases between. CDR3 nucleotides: TGTGCCAGCAGCGACGGGACACTGGGAGGGTCGCAAGAGACCCAGTACTTC. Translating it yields CASSDGTLGGSQETQYF.

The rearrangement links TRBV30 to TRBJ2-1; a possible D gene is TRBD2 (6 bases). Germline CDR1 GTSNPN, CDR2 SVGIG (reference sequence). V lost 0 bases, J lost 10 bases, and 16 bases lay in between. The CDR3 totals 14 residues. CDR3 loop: CAWSVLRRGDEQFF. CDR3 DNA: TGTGCCTGGAGTGTACTGAGGAGGGGAGACGAGCAGTTCTTC.

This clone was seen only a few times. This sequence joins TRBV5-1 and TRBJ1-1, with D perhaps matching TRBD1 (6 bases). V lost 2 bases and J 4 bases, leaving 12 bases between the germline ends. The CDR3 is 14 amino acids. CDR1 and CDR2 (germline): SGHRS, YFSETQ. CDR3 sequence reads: CASSFVGGSTEAFF. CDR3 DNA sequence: TGCGCCAGCAGCTTTGTAGGGGGAAGCACTGAAGCTTTCTTT.

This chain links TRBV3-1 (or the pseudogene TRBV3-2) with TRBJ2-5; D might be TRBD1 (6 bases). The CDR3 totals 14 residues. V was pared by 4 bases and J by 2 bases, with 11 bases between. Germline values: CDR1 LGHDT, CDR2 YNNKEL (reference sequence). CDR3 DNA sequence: TGTGCCAGCAGCCTTGGGACACTGCAAGAGACCCAGTACTTC. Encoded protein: CASSLGTLQETQYF.

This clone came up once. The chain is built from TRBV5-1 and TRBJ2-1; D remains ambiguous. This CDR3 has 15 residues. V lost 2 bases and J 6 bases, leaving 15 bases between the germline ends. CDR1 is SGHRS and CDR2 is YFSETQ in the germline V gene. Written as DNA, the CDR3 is TGCGCCAGCAGCTTACAACCAACAGTATCCAATGAGCAGTTCTTC. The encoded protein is CASSLQPTVSNEQFF.

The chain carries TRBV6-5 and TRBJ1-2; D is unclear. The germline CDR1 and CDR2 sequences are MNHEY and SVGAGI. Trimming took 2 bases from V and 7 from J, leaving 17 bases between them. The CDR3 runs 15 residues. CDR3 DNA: TGTGCCAGCAGTTACAGCGAGACGGGATGGTCTGGCTACACCTTC. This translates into CASSYSETGWSGYTF.

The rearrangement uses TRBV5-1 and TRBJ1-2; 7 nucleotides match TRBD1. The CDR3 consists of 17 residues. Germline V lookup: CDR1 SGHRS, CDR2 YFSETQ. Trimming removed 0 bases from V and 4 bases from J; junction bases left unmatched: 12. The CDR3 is CASSLDIRQGRGYGYTF. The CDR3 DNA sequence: TGCGCCAGCAGCTTGGATATCCGACAGGGCCGGGGCTATGGCTACACCTTC.

The CDR3: CASSWASGGPYEQFF. The DNA of the CDR3 is TGTGCCAGCAGCTGGGCGAGCGGGGGGCCCTATGAGCAGTTCTTC. The J gene is TRBJ2-1, the V gene TRBV27, with 9 bases aligning to TRBD2. The CDR3 has 15 residues. The germline CDR1 and CDR2 sequences are MNHEY and SMNVEV (reference sequence). J lost 8 bases, V lost 6 bases, and 11 bases had no gene match.

The CDR3 spells CASSHGGAGASNQPQHF. CDR3 sequence (DNA): TGTGCCAGCAGTCACGGGGGGGCTGGTGCCAGCAATCAGCCCCAGCATTTT. The chain has TRBV6-6 and TRBJ1-5, with TRBD1 as a possible D gene (6 bases). V was trimmed by 5 bases and J by 1 base, leaving 18 bases between them. Germline V gene lookup returns CDR1 MNHNY and CDR2 SVGAGI (reference sequence). CDR3 length: 17 amino acids.